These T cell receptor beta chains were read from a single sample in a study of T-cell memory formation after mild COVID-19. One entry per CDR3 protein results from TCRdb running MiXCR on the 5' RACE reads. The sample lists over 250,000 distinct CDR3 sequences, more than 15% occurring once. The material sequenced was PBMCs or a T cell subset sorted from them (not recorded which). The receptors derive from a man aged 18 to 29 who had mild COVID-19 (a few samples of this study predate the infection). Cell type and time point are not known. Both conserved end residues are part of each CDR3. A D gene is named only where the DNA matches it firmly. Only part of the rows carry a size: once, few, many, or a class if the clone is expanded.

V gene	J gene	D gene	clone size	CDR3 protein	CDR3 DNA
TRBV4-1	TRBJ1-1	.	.	CASSQVSWGSEAFF	TGCGCCAGCAGCCAAGTTAGTTGGGGCTCTGAAGCTTTCTTT
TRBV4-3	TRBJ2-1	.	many	CASSQDFRAREDEQFF	TGCGCCAGCAGCCAAGATTTTAGGGCCCGTGAGGATGAGCAGTTCTTC
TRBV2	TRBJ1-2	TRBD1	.	CASRGQQTNYGYTF	TGTGCCAGCAGGGGACAGCAGACTAACTATGGCTACACCTTC
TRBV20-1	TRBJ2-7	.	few	CSARVGPSYEQYF	TGCAGTGCTAGAGTGGGACCCTCCTACGAGCAGTACTTC
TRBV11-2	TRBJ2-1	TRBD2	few	CASSLEGTSNEQFF	TGTGCCAGCAGCTTAGAAGGGACTAGCAATGAGCAGTTCTTC
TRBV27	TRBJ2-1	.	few	CASSPRDNSYNEQFF	TGTGCCAGCAGCCCTCGGGACAACTCCTACAATGAGCAGTTCTTC
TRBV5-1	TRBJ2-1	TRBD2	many	CASSLDGGFNEQFF	TGCGCCAGCAGCTTGGACGGGGGGTTCAATGAGCAGTTCTTC
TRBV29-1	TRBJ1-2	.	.	CSAPAAMHGYTF	TGCAGCGCCCCGGCGGCAATGCATGGCTACACCTTC
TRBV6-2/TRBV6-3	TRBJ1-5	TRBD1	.	CASSPRGGNQPQHF	TGTGCCAGCAGTCCCAGGGGGGGCAATCAGCCCCAGCATTTT
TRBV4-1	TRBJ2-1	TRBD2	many	CASSQPAGGPNNEQFF	TGCGCCAGCAGCCAGCCTGCGGGGGGGCCAAACAATGAGCAGTTCTTC
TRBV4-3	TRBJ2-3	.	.	CASSQPGSTDTQYF	TGCGCCAGCAGCCAACCGGGGAGTACAGATACGCAGTATTTT
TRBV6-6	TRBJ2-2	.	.	CASTPGRHTGELFF	TGTGCCAGCACTCCAGGGCGGCACACCGGGGAGCTGTTTTTT
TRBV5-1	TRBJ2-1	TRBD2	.	CASTSGGQPTEQFF	TGCGCCAGCACCTCGGGGGGGCAACCTACGGAGCAGTTCTTC
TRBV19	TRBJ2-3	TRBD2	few	CASSSTGLAGPRQYF	TGTGCCAGTAGTTCCACGGGACTAGCGGGCCCACGGCAGTATTTT
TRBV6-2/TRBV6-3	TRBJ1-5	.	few	CASRRWTAYSNQPQHF	TGTGCCAGCAGGAGATGGACGGCTTATAGCAATCAGCCCCAGCATTTT
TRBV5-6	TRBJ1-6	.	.	CASSVQRTNSPLHF	TGTGCCAGCTCAGTGCAGCGAACTAATTCACCCCTCCACTTT
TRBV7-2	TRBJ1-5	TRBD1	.	CASSETGQGRQPQHF	TGTGCCAGCAGCGAGACAGGGCAAGGACGTCAGCCCCAGCATTTT
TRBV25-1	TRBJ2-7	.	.	CASSEVYEQYF	TGTGCCAGCAGTGAGGTCTACGAGCAGTACTTC
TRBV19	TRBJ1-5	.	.	CASLKQGNQPQHF	TGTGCCAGTTTGAAACAGGGCAATCAGCCCCAGCATTTT
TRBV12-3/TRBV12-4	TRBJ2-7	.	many	CASSLLLNEQYF	TGTGCCAGCAGTTTGCTCCTTAACGAGCAGTACTTC
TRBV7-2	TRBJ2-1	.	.	CASRRDHNEQFF	TGTGCCAGCAGGAGAGACCACAATGAGCAGTTCTTC
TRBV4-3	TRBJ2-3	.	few	CASSQAVLADTQYF	TGCGCCAGCAGCCAAGCTGTGCTAGCGGATACGCAGTATTTT
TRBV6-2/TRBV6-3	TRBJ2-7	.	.	CASTDTGGRRTGSSYEQYF	TGTGCCAGCACCGACACTGGAGGGCGGCGGACGGGGAGCTCCTACGAGCAGTACTTC
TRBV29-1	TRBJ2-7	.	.	CSVEGQGNEEQYF	TGCAGCGTTGAAGGGCAGGGGAATGAGGAGCAGTACTTC
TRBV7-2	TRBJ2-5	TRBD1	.	CASSPKNRGPKETQYF	TGTGCCAGCAGCCCGAAAAACAGGGGGCCGAAAGAGACCCAGTACTTC
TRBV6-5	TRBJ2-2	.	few	CASLGWNTGELFF	TGTGCCAGCCTGGGATGGAACACCGGGGAGCTGTTTTTT
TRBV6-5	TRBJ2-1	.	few	CASSGGDSPPNEQFF	TGTGCCAGCAGTGGCGGGGACTCGCCCCCCAATGAGCAGTTCTTC
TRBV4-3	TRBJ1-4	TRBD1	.	CASSHTPGQGAYNEKLFF	TGCGCCAGCAGCCATACCCCGGGACAGGGGGCCTATAATGAAAAACTGTTTTTT
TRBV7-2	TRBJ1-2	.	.	CASSSPGRNYGYTF	TGTGCCAGCAGCTCCCCCGGACGGAACTATGGCTACACCTTC
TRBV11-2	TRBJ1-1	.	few	CASSLTGVENTEAFF	TGTGCCAGCAGCTTAACCGGTGTCGAGAACACTGAAGCTTTCTTT
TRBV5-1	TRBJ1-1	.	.	CASSLGHSMNTEAFF	TGCGCCAGCAGCTTGGGACACTCCATGAACACTGAAGCTTTCTTT
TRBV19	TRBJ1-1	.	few	CASILHGTLGTEAFF	TGTGCCAGTATTTTACACGGGACCTTGGGAACTGAAGCTTTCTTT
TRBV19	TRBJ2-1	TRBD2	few	CASSVGLAGSYNEQFF	TGTGCCAGTAGTGTCGGACTAGCGGGGAGCTACAATGAGCAGTTCTTC
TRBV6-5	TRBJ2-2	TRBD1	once	CASSDRVPNTGELFF	TGTGCCAGCAGTGACAGGGTCCCGAACACCGGGGAGCTGTTTTTT
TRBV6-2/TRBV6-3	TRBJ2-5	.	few	CASSYSRTVDF	TGTGCCAGCAGTTACTCTAGGACGGTGGACTTC
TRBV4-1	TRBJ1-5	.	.	CASSPRGREQPQHF	TGCGCCAGCAGCCCCCGGGGGAGGGAGCAGCCCCAGCATTTT
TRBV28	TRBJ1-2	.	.	CAGQGGRSYGYTF	TGTGCCGGACAAGGGGGTCGGAGCTATGGCTACACCTTC
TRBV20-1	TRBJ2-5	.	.	CSVLRGASQETQYF	TGCAGTGTCCTCCGAGGGGCCAGCCAAGAGACCCAGTACTTC
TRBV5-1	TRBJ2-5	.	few	CASSPEVGQETQYF	TGCGCCAGCAGCCCGGAAGTGGGCCAAGAGACCCAGTACTTC
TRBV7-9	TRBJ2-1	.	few	CASSLEGAGNNEQFF	TGTGCCAGCAGCTTAGAAGGTGCTGGGAACAATGAGCAGTTCTTC
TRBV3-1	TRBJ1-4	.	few	CASSQDGPGTREKLFF	TGTGCCAGCAGCCAAGATGGTCCGGGAACTCGTGAAAAACTGTTTTTT
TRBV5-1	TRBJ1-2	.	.	CASSLWGGTDYGYTF	TGCGCCAGCAGCTTGTGGGGAGGGACTGACTATGGCTACACCTTC
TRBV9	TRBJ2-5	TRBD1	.	CASSFRDREQETQYF	TGTGCCAGCAGCTTCCGGGACAGGGAACAAGAGACCCAGTACTTC
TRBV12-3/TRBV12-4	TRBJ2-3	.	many	CASRGQSTDTQYF	TGTGCCAGTAGGGGACAAAGCACAGATACGCAGTATTTT
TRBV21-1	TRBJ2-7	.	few	CASSPRRGTAYEQYF	TGTGCCAGCAGCCCCAGACGCGGGACAGCCTACGAGCAGTACTTC
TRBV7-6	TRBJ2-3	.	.	CASSPDQRALNTDTQYF	TGTGCCAGCAGCCCGGACCAGCGGGCGTTAAACACAGATACGCAGTATTTT
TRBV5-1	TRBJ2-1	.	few	CASSLVAPFNEQFF	TGCGCCAGCAGCTTAGTCGCGCCCTTCAATGAGCAGTTCTTC
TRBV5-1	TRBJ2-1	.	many	CASSLGTSVYNEQFF	TGCGCCAGCAGCTTGGGGACATCCGTTTACAATGAGCAGTTCTTC
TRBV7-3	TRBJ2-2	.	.	CASRPGDRNTGELFF	TGTGCCAGCAGGCCCGGGGATCGGAACACCGGGGAGCTGTTTTTT
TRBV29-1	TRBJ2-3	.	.	CSVDGIGRQNTDTQYF	TGCAGCGTTGATGGTATTGGTCGACAGAACACAGATACGCAGTATTTT
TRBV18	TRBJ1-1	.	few	CASSPSENTEAFF	TGTGCCAGCTCGCCCTCGGAGAACACTGAAGCTTTCTTT
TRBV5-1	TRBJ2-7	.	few	CASGIGTPSYEQYF	TGCGCCAGCGGCATCGGGACTCCTTCCTACGAGCAGTACTTC
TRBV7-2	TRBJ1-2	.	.	CASSLLAQGLSYGYTF	TGTGCCAGCAGCTTACTTGCCCAGGGGTTAAGCTATGGCTACACCTTC
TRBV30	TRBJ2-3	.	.	CASGSSPTDTQYF	TGTGCCTCGGGGAGCTCGCCCACAGATACGCAGTATTTT